This T cell receptor (beta chain) was observed in a study of cytomegalovirus exposure and HLA in healthy donors. Trimming at V came to 2 bases and at J to 5 bases, leaving 13 bases not matched to a gene. This CDR3 has 18 amino acids. Germline CDR1 is SGHDT and CDR2 is YYEEEE. The donors were in the roughly 120-subject validation cohort, distinct from the approximately 670-subject first cohort. Concerning this clone: Its specificity is unknown.

Findings and limits, study-wide: Both high specificity and high sensitivity reportedly marked the classifier's diagnosis of cytomegalovirus status. A few of the chains that were CMV-associated were confirmed in vitro to be specific for CMV antigens.

Here immunoSEQ multiplex PCR was the method, and the copy in TCRdb shows in-frame clones only, minus some. This table has roughly 56,000 clones, around 90% appearing once. V usage is TRBV5-6 and J usage is TRBJ2-2; 9 positions match TRBD2. The TCR originated in a young woman in good health and CMV-seronegative. Sequenced input: PBMCs. CDR3 amino acids: CASSFYSGTSPRTGELFF. The CDR3 nucleotides are TGTGCCAGCAGCTTTTATTCCGGGACTAGCCCCCGGACCGGGGAGCTGTTTTTT.